The 25 T cell receptor beta chains presented below share a single source sample, sequenced in a study of sequential checkpoint blockade in melanoma. Measured with immunoSEQ multiplex PCR; TCRdb has only the in-frame clones, and not every one. This table holds 20,000 to 25,000 clones, almost 85% found once. As to treatment: randomized to nivolumab then ipilimumab (arm A) or the reverse (arm B). This specimen consisted of CD8+ T cells sorted from blood (inferred from file names), obtained from a patient given nivolumab and ipilimumab in sequence. Receptor source: a human donor with melanoma.

The gene calls are TRBV28 and TRBJ2-7; tentative D call: TRBD1 (6 bases). The length of the CDR3 is 15 residues. CDR1 and CDR2 (germline): MDHEN, SYDVKM. Trimming left V 5 bases short and J 3 bases short, with 17 bases between. DNA of the CDR3: TGTGCCAGCAGTACCCCCGGGAACAGGGTCTACGAGCAGTACTTC. Residues: CASSTPGNRVYEQYF.

The V and J genes are TRBV27 and TRBJ2-1, with 7 bases identical to TRBD1. The CDR3 has 18 residues. Germline V gene sequence: CDR1 MNHEY, CDR2 SMNVEV (reference sequence). The junction had 15 bases not matched to a gene; V was cut back by 0 bases and J by 7 bases. The CDR3 nucleotides read TGTGCCAGCAGTTTATCGGGCAGGCAGGGGGAAAGGGGAAATGAGCAGTTCTTC. This sequence encodes CASSLSGRQGERGNEQFF.

This chain links TRBV18 with TRBJ2-1; TRBD1 agrees at 9 bases. CDR1 is KGHSH, CDR2 LQKENI, per germline. This CDR3 has 17 residues. Trimming removed 3 bases from V and 4 bases from J; junction bases left unmatched: 10. Here the CDR3 reads CASSPLSTGGGYNEQFF. In DNA form, the CDR3 reads TGTGCCAGCTCACCCTTGTCGACAGGGGGGGGATACAATGAGCAGTTCTTC.

The rearrangement links TRBV29-1 to TRBJ2-7, with D unclear. Germline lookup yields CDR1 SQVTM and CDR2 ANQGSEA. This CDR3 is 11 amino acids long. V lost 4 bases to trimming and J lost 3 bases, with 7 bases between them. CDR3 sequence: CSVARNYEQYF. In DNA, the CDR3 is TGCAGCGTTGCGAGGAACTACGAGCAGTACTTC.

This clone was found once. This sequence joins TRBV4-1 and TRBJ1-1; 8 bases fit TRBD1. V lost 0 bases, J lost 5 bases, and 5 bases stayed unmatched. Germline V gene sequence: CDR1 MGHRA, CDR2 YSYEKL. CDR3 length: 15 amino acids. In DNA form, the CDR3 reads TGCGCCAGCAGCCAAGAAGGCAGGGGGCGTACTGAAGCTTTCTTT. Its protein product is CASSQEGRGRTEAFF.

The chain joins TRBV21-1 to TRBJ1-3. TRBV21-1 is tagged as a pseudogene. The CDR3 sequence is 17 residues long. In DNA form, the CDR3 reads TGTGCCAGCAGTGGAGGGGTAGCTACACACGCACGAAACACCATATATTTT. It encodes CASSGGVATHARNTIYF.

The V and J genes are TRBV2 and TRBJ2-3, with 8 nucleotides matching TRBD1. CDR1 SNHLY and CDR2 FYNNEI come from the germline V gene. Trimming at V came to 4 bases and at J to 0 bases, leaving 3 bases not matched to a gene. The CDR3 spans 15 residues. The CDR3 nucleotides read TGTGCCAGCAGTGGGCGGACAGGGAGCACAGATACGCAGTATTTT. This codes for CASSGRTGSTDTQYF.

The chain uses TRBV28 and TRBJ1-5; 8 nucleotides agree with TRBD1. This CDR3 is built from 16 residues. Looked up from germline, CDR1 is MDHEN and CDR2 is SYDVKM. The V and J ends lost 3 bases and 0 bases, in that order; junction bases with no gene match: 4. The CDR3 DNA reads as TGTGCCAGCAGTTTCCGACAGGGGAATAGCAATCAGCCCCAGCATTTT. This gives the protein CASSFRQGNSNQPQHF.

This clone was detected a few times. This chain uses TRBV30 with TRBJ1-3, with D perhaps matching TRBD1 (5 bases). Germline assignment: CDR1 GTSNPN and CDR2 SVGIG (reference sequence). CDR3 length: 15 amino acids. Between the trimmed V and J ends, which lost 4 bases and 0 bases, there was a span of 13 bases. This CDR3 is CAWTDKRDSGNTIYF. CDR3 nucleotide sequence: TGTGCCTGGACGGACAAGCGCGACTCTGGAAACACCATATATTTT.

This clone was recorded only once. Here the CDR3 DNA reads TGTGCCAGCAGCTCCTGGACTAGCGGGAGAACCTACGAGCAGTACTTC. This gives the protein CASSSWTSGRTYEQYF. This rearrangement joins TRBV11-2 to TRBJ2-7; 13 bases map to TRBD2. The junction had 5 bases not matched to a gene; V was cut back by 4 bases and J by 2 bases. Germline V gives CDR1 SGHAT, CDR2 FQNNGV. CDR3 size: 16 residues. The variable domain in full, with the rest retrieved from reference TRBV11-2 and TRBJ2-7, is EAGVAQSPRYKIIEKRQSVAFWCNPISGHATLYWYQQILGQGPKLLIQFQNNGVVDDSQLPKDRFSAERLKGVDSTLKIQPAKLEDSAVYLCASSSWTSGRTYEQYFGPGTRLTVT.

This chain connects TRBV27 to TRBJ1-2; 7 bases map to TRBD1. The CDR3 is made up of 13 amino acids. V was pared by 4 bases and J by 4 bases, with 3 bases of the junction left unmatched. Germline CDR1 reads MNHEY; CDR2 reads SMNVEV (reference sequence). The CDR3 DNA sequence: TGTGCCAGCAGTTCGACAGGGTTCTATGGCTACACCTTC. Its translation is CASSSTGFYGYTF.

The chain is built from TRBV7-2 and TRBJ2-1; D remains ambiguous. Germline CDR1 reads SGHTA; CDR2 reads FQGNSA. This CDR3 contains 12 residues. Trimming removed 4 bases from V and 6 bases from J, with 7 bases in between. The CDR3 nucleotides are TGTGCCAGCAGCTCCCAGTTCAATGAGCAGTTCTTC. This translates into CASSSQFNEQFF.

The V and J genes are TRBV27 and TRBJ2-3; perhaps TRBD2 as D (6 bases). The V gene lost 4 bases and the J gene lost 2 bases, with 13 bases spanning the gap. The CDR3 has 15 residues. Germline assignment: CDR1 MNHEY and CDR2 SMNVEV (reference sequence). The CDR3 region has the DNA TGTGCCAGCAGTTCGGGGGAGGACTCCACAGATACGCAGTATTTT. Amino acid sequence: CASSSGEDSTDTQYF.

This chain uses TRBV25-1 with TRBJ2-5, with 7 bases aligning to TRBD1. The CDR3 length is 13 residues. The J segment lost 5 bases and the V segment lost 7 bases, leaving 7 bases of the junction unmatched. Germline V gene lookup returns CDR1 MGHDK and CDR2 SYGVNS. CDR3 nucleotides: TGTGCCAGCACAAGGGGGCCAAGGGAGACCCAGTACTTC. This gives the protein CASTRGPRETQYF.

The chain employs TRBV7-9 and TRBJ1-2, with D tentatively TRBD1 (6 bases). CDR1 and CDR2 from the germline V gene are SEHNR and FQNEAQ (reference sequence). The CDR3 has 17 amino acids. V lost 2 bases to trimming and J lost 4 bases, with 20 bases between them. CDR3 in amino acids: CASSLSGRGESGYGYTF. DNA for the CDR3: TGTGCCAGCAGCTTATCCGGCAGGGGCGAGAGTGGCTATGGCTACACCTTC.

This clone has only one observation. This chain links TRBV7-2 with TRBJ2-1, with D hard to call. The germline V gene encodes CDR1 SGHTA and CDR2 FQGNSA. This CDR3 has 15 amino acids. Trimming stripped 3 bases from V and 0 bases from J, with 9 bases between. CDR3 nucleotides: TGTGCCAGCAGCTTCAGTGTCCCCTCCTACAATGAGCAGTTCTTC. It is translated as CASSFSVPSYNEQFF. Supplemented by reference TRBV7-2 and TRBJ2-1, the full variable domain reads GAGVSQSPSNKVTEKGKDVELRCDPISGHTALYWYRQSLGQGLEFLIYFQGNSAPDKSGLPSDRFSAERTGGSVSTLTIQRTQQEDSAVYLCASSFSVPSYNEQFFGPGTRLTVL.

The chain recombines TRBV21-1 with TRBJ2-1; the table's TRBD2 call for D was not verified on the DNA. TRBV21-1 is a known pseudogene. The CDR3 contains 19 residues. The CDR3 coding sequence is TGTGCCAGCAGCAAAGACATTATCCTAGCGGGATCAACCTACAATGAGCAGTTCTTC. Its protein product is CASSKDIILAGSTYNEQFF.

This clone counts as medium-sized. The rearrangement links TRBV2 to TRBJ1-4; 7 bases are a match to TRBD1. The CDR3 runs to 15 residues. V shed 5 bases, J shed 3 bases, and the junction held 6 bases outside the gene matches. Germline assignment: CDR1 SNHLY and CDR2 FYNNEI. CDR3 residues: CASSKSRGANEKLFF. CDR3 bases: TGTGCCAGCAGTAAGAGCAGGGGGGCTAATGAAAAACTGTTTTTT.

This clone is a singleton in its sample. This chain links TRBV9 with TRBJ2-2, with TRBD2 matching over 10 bases. The trim removed 4 bases at V and 10 bases at J, leaving 7 bases unmatched. Per germline, CDR1 SGDLS and CDR2 YYNGEE. The CDR3 has 14 residues. CDR3 protein: CASSSTGTSAELFF. The CDR3 DNA sequence: TGTGCCAGCAGCTCAACCGGGACTAGCGCGGAGCTGTTTTTT.

This chain uses TRBV28 with TRBJ1-2, with D uncertain. CDR3 size: 12 residues. Germline V gene lookup returns CDR1 MDHEN and CDR2 SYDVKM. V dropped 4 bases and J dropped 2 bases, with 5 bases sitting between them. CDR3 sequence reads: CASSSGNYGYTF. For the CDR3, the DNA is TGTGCCAGCAGTTCGGGGAACTATGGCTACACCTTC.

The V and J genes are TRBV28 and TRBJ2-7; 12 nucleotides agree with TRBD2. The CDR3 totals 15 residues. Trimming cost V 6 bases and J 5 bases; bases outside gene matches: 8. Germline V gene data show CDR1 as MDHEN and CDR2 as SYDVKM. CDR3: CASSLLAGGFHEQYF. Written as DNA, the CDR3 is TGTGCCAGCAGCCTACTAGCGGGAGGTTTCCACGAGCAGTACTTC.

The V call is TRBV5-1, the J call TRBJ2-2; 12 bases are a match to TRBD1. The CDR3 contains 17 residues. Germline V CDR1 and CDR2: SGHRS, YFSETQ. Trimming took 1 base from V and 5 from J; bases not matched to a gene: 6. The CDR3 bases are TGCGCCAGCAGCTTGATTCCGGGACAGGGGGCGACCGGGGAGCTGTTTTTT. This gives the protein CASSLIPGQGATGELFF.

The V gene is TRBV7-2, the J gene TRBJ2-7; no firm D call. Deletions cut 0 bases from V and 3 bases from J, with 6 bases between. Germline V gives CDR1 SGHTA, CDR2 FQGNSA. The CDR3 consists of 13 residues. CDR3 amino acids: CASSLARSYEQYF. In nucleotides, the CDR3 is TGTGCCAGCAGCTTAGCGCGTAGCTACGAGCAGTACTTC.

J is TRBJ2-7 and V is TRBV27; 12 nucleotides agree with TRBD2. Germline CDR1 reads MNHEY; CDR2 reads SMNVEV (reference sequence). V was pared by 2 bases and J by 7 bases, with 12 bases of the junction left unmatched. The length of the CDR3 is 17 residues. The DNA of the CDR3 is TGTGCCAGCAGTTTAAGCCTAGCGGGAGGGCCCGTTGGGGAGCAGTACTTC. Protein sequence: CASSLSLAGGPVGEQYF.

This chain connects TRBV2 to TRBJ2-5; TRBD2 matches at 7 bases. The CDR3 has 14 residues. Germline CDR1 reads SNHLY; CDR2 reads FYNNEI. The V gene end was trimmed by 5 bases and the J gene end by 0 bases; junction bases not matched to a gene: 3. The CDR3 reads CASSSGTNQETQYF. Here the CDR3 DNA reads TGTGCCAGCAGTTCCGGGACTAACCAAGAGACCCAGTACTTC.